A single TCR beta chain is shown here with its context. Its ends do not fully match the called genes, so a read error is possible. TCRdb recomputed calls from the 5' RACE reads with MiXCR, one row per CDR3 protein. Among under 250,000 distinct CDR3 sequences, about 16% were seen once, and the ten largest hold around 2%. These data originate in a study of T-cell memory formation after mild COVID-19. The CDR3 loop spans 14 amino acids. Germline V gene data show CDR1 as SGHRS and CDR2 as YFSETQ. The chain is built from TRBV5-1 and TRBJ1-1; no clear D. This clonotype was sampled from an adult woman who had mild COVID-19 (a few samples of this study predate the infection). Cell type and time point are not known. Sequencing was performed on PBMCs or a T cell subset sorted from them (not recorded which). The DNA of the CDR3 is TGCGCCAGCAGCTTCAGCCTGGGGAACACTGAACCTTTCTTT. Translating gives CASSFSLGNTEPFF.